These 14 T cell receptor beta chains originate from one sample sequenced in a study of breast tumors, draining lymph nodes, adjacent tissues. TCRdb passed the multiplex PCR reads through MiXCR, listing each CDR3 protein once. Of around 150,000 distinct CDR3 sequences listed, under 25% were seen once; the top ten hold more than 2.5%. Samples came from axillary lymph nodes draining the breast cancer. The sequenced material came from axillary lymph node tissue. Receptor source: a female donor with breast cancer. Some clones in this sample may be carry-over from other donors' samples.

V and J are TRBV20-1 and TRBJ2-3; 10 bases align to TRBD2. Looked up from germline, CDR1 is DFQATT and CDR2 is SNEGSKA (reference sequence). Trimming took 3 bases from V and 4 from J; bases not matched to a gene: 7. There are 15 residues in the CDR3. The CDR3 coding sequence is TGCAGTGCTAGTCTTTCTAGCGGGAGATCAGATACGCAGTATTTT. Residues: CSASLSSGRSDTQYF.

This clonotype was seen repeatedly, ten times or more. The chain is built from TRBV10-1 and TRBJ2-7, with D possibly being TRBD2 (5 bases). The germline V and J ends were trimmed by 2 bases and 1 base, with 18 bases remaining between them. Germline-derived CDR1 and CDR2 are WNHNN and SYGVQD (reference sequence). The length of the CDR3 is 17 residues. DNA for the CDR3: TGCGCCAGCAGTGAGGCCTCGAGGGTCGGTCGGTCCTACGAGCAGTACTTC. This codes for CASSEASRVGRSYEQYF.

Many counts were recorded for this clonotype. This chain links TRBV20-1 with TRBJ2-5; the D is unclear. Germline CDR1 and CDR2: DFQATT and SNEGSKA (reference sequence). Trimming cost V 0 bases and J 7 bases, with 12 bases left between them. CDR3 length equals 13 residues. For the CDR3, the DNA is TGCAGTGCTAGAGACGGCGGCGCCAGGACCCAGTACTTC. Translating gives CSARDGGARTQYF.

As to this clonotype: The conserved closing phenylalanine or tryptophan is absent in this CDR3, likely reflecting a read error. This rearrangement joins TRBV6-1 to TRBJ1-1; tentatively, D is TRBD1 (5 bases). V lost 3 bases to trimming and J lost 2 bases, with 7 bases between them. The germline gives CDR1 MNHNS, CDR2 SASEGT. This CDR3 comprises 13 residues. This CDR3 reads CASSDRDNTEAFL. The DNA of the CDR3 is TGTGCCAGCAGTGACAGGGACAACACTGAAGCTTTCCTT.

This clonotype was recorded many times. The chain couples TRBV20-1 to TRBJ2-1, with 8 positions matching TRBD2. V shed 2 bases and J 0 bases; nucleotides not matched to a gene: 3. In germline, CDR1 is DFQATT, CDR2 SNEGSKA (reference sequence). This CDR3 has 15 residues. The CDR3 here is CSARPSGSSYNEQFF. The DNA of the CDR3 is TGCAGTGCTAGACCCAGCGGGAGCTCCTACAATGAGCAGTTCTTC.

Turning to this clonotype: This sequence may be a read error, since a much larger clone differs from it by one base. The CDR3 spells CARNTGGGPYEQYF. CDR3 nucleotides: TGTGCCCGGAATACAGGGGGTGGCCCCTACGAGCAGTACTTC. The chain recombines TRBV30 with TRBJ2-7, with 8 nucleotides matching TRBD1. Germline-derived CDR1 and CDR2 are GTSNPN and SVGIG (reference sequence). The CDR3 covers 14 residues. After removal of 8 bases from V and 2 bases from J, the junction contained 11 bases not matched to a gene.

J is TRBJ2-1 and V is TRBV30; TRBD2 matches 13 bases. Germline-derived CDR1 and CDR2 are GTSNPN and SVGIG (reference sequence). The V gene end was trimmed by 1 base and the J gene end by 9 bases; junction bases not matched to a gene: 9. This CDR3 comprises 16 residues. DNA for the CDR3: TGTGCCTGGAGTGCCTCACTAGCGGGAGGGCCTAGTGAGCAGTTCTTC. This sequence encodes CAWSASLAGGPSEQFF.

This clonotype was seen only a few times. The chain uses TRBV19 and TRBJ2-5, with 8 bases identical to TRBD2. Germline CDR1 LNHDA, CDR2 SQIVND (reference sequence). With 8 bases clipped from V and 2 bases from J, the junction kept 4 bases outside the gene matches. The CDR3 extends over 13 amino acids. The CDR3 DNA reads TGTGCCAGTGGGACTAGAGAACAAGAGACCCAGTACTTC. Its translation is CASGTREQETQYF.

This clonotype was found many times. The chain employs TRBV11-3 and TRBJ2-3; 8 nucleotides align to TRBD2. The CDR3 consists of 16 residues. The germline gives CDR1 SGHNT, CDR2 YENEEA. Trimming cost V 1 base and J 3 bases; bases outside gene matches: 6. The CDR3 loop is CASSLGPRGGTDTQYF. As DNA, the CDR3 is TGTGCCAGCAGCTTAGGACCTCGGGGGGGGACAGATACGCAGTATTTT.

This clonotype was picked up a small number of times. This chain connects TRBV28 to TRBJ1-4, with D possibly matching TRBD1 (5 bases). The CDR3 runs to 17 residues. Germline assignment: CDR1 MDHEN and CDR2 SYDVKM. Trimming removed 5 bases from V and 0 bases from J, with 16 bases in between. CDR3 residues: CASSPIGQVATNEKLFF. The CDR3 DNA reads TGTGCCAGCAGTCCGATAGGACAAGTTGCAACTAATGAAAAACTGTTTTTT. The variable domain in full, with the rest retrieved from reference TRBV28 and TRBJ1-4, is DVKVTQSSRYLVKRTGEKVFLECVQDMDHENMFWYRQDPGLGLRLIYFSYDVKMKEKGDIPEGYSVSREKKERFSLILESASTNQTSMYLCASSPIGQVATNEKLFFGSGTQLSVL.

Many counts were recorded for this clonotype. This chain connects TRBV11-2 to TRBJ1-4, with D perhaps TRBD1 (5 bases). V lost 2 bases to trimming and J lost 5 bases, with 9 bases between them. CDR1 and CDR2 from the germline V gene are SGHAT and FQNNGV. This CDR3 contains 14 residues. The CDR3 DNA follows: TGTGCCAGCAGCTTACTACGGGACAATGAAAAACTGTTTTTT. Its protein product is CASSLLRDNEKLFF.

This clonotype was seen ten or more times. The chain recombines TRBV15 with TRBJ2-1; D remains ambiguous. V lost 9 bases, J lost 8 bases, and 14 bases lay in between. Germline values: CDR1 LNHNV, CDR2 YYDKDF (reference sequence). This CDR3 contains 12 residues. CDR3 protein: CATSPKGYEQFF. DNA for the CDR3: TGTGCCACGAGCCCCAAGGGTTATGAGCAGTTCTTC.

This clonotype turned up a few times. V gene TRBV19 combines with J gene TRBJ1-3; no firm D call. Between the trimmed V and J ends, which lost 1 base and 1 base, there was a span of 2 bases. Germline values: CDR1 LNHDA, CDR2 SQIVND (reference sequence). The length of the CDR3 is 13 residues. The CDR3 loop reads CASSIVSGNTIYF. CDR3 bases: TGTGCCAGTAGTATAGTATCTGGAAACACCATATATTTT. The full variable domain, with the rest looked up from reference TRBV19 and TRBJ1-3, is DGGITQSPKYLFRKEGQNVTLSCEQNLNHDAMYWYRQDPGQGLRLIYYSQIVNDFQKGDIAEGYSVSREKKESFPLTVTSAQKNPTAFYLCASSIVSGNTIYFGEGSWLTVV.

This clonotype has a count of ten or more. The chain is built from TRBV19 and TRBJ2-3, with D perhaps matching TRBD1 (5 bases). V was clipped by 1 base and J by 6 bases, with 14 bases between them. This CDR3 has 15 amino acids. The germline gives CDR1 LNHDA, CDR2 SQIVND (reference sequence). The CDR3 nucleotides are TGTGCCAGTAGTATAGGGTTACAGGTATCGGATACGCAGTATTTT. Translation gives CASSIGLQVSDTQYF.